These 4 T cell receptor beta chains came from one sample sequenced in a study of T cells in localized non-small cell lung cancer. Clones were read by immunoSEQ multiplex PCR, and TCRdb kept only the in-frame ones, dropping some. The table shows tens of thousands of clones, with 70% to 90% occurring only once. Sequencing used peripheral blood, obtained before any cancer treatment. These receptors were taken from a woman aged 35 to 70 with stage I lung adenocarcinoma.

The chain has TRBV5-4 and TRBJ1-5, with a possible D match to TRBD1 (6 bases). Germline CDR1 SGHNT, CDR2 YYREEE (reference sequence). The CDR3 totals 18 residues. The ends were cut back, 3 bases at V and 0 bases at J, with 19 bases in the middle. The CDR3 loop is CASSSTKTGLSSNQPQHF. DNA for the CDR3: TGTGCCAGCAGCTCGACAAAGACAGGTCTTTCTAGCAATCAGCCCCAGCATTTT.

This sequence joins TRBV19 and TRBJ1-3, with 7 positions matching TRBD1. The CDR3 length is 15 residues. V shed 4 bases, J shed 0 bases, and the junction held 3 bases outside the gene matches. CDR1 and CDR2 (germline): LNHDA, SQIVND (reference sequence). This chain's CDR3 is CASSTTGFSGNTIYF. The CDR3 DNA reads as TGTGCCAGTAGTACGACAGGGTTCTCTGGAAACACCATATATTTT.

The V call is TRBV7-2, the J call TRBJ1-2, with D unresolved. The CDR3 length is 15 residues. The V end lost 5 bases, the J end lost 0 bases, and 13 bases lay between the germline ends. CDR1 is SGHTA, CDR2 FQGNSA, per germline. This CDR3 is CASSPQSAANYGYTF. The DNA of the CDR3 is TGTGCCAGCAGCCCCCAGTCCGCAGCTAACTATGGCTACACCTTC.

V is TRBV11-2 and J is TRBJ1-6; 9 nucleotides match TRBD1. The CDR3 sequence is 16 residues long. Germline CDR1 is SGHAT and CDR2 is FQNNGV. The V gene end was trimmed by 5 bases and the J gene end by 10 bases; junction bases not matched to a gene: 12. CDR3 nucleotides: TGTGCCAGCAGCGCCAAACAGGGGGCGCGGGAATCACCCCTCCACTTT. Translation gives CASSAKQGARESPLHF.